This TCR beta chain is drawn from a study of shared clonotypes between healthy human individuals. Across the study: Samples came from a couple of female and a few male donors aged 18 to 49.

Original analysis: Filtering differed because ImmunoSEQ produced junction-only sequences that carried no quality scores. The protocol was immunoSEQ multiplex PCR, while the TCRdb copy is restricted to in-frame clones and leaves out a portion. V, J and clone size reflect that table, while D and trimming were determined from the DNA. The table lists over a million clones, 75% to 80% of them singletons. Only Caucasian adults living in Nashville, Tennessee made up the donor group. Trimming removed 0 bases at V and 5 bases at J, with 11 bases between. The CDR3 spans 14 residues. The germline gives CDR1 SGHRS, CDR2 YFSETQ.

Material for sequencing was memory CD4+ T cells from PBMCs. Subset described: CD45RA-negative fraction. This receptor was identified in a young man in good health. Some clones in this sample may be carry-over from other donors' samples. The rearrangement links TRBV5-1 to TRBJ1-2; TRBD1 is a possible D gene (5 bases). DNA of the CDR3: TGCGCCAGCAGCTTGGCAGTCGGGACTTATGGCTACACCTTC. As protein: CASSLAVGTYGYTF.